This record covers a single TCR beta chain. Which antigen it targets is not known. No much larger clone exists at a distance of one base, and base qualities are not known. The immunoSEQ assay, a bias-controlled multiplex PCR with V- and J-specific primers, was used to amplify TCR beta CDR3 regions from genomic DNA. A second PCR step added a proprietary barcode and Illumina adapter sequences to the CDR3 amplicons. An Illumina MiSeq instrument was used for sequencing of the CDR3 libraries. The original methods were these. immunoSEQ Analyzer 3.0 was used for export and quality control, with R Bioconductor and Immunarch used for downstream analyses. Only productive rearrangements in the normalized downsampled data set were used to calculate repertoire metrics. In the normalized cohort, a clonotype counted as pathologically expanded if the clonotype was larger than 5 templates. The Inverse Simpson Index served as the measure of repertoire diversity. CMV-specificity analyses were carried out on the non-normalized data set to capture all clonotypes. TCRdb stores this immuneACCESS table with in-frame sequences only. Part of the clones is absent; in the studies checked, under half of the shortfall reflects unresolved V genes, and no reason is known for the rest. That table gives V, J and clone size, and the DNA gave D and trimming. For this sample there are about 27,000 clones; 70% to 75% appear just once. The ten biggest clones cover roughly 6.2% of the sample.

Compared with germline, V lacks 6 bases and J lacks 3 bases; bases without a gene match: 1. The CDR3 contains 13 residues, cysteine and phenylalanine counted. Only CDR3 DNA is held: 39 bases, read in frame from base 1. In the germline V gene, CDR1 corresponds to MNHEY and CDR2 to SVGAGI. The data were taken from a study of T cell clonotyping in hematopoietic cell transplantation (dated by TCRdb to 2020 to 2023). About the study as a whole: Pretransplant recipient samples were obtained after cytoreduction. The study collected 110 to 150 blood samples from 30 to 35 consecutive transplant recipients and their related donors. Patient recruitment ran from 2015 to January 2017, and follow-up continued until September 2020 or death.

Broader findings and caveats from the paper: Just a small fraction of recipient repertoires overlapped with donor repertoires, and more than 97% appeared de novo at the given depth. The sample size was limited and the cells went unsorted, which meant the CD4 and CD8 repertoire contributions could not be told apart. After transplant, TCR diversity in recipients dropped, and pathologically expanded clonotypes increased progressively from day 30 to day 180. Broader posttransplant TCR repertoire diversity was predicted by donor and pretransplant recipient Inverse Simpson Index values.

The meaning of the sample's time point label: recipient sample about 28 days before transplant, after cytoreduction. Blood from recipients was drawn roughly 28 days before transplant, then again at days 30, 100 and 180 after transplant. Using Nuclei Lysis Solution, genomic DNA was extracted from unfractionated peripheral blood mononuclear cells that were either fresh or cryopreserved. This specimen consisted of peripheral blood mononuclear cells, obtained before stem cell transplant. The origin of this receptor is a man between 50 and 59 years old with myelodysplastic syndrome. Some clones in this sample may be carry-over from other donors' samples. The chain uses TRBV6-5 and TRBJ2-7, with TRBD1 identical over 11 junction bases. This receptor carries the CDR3 CASRGQGDYEQYF. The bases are TGTGCCAGCAGGGGACAGGGGGACTACGAGCAGTACTTC.